This TCR beta chain was sequenced for a study of cytomegalovirus exposure and HLA in healthy donors. The PCR used 60 Vbeta and 13 Jbeta primers. Methods used by the authors: Roughly 11 million of the 75 million to 95 million unique TCR beta chains counted in a later analysis were shared. Measured with immunoSEQ multiplex PCR; TCRdb has only the in-frame clones, and not every one. That table furnishes V, J and clone size, whereas the DNA furnished D and trimming. The table has 90,000 to 140,000 clones, 80% to 85% seen once. Whole-study results and caveats: Common viral pathogens (according to a later analysis) appeared linked to several of the most significant clusters. TCR beta V- and J-gene trimming was later associated with a missense DCLRE1C variant.

A note on this clone: Its antigen is unidentified.

CDR1 and CDR2 from the germline V gene are SGHKS and YYEKEE (reference sequence). The trim removed 3 bases at V and 10 bases at J, leaving 7 bases unmatched. The CDR3 has 15 residues. The chain combines TRBV5-5 with TRBJ1-6; 10 bases are a match to TRBD1. The receptor was isolated from a young man in good health and CMV-seropositive. The sequencing sample was made of PBMCs. This chain's CDR3 is CASSSGTGDTSPLHF. As DNA, the CDR3 is TGTGCCAGCAGCTCGGGGACAGGGGATACCTCACCCCTCCACTTT.